The sequence of this T cell receptor beta chain was determined in a study of cytotoxic CD8 clonotypes in ibrutinib-treated CLL. Study as a whole: Investigators reported some 24 partial and 2 complete responses; after median roughly 65 months, about 15 patients remained remitted and about twelve progressed.

This clone was counted ten times or more. The table came from immunoSEQ multiplex PCR; TCRdb's copy has only in-frame clones and leaves some out. The data contain under 45,000 clones, about 70% of them seen just once; the ten biggest clones take up 6% to 8%. This sample comprised PBMCs, obtained at disease progression, from a patient treated with ibrutinib. The clonotype was recovered from a human donor with chronic lymphocytic leukemia.

CDR3 nucleotide sequence: TGTGCCTGGAGCGTCTGGGGCGGGATGGGCGCGGGGGAGCTGTTTTTT. It encodes CAWSVWGGMGAGELFF. This chain connects TRBV30 to TRBJ2-2, with D possibly being TRBD2 (6 bases). V lost 3 bases to trimming and J lost 8 bases, with 22 bases between them. The CDR3 runs to 16 residues. Germline CDR1 is GTSNPN and CDR2 is SVGIG (reference sequence).